These 25 T cell receptor beta chains came from one sample sequenced in a study of blood T cell repertoires in COVID-19. Repertoires were generated with immunoSEQ multiplex PCR, while TCRdb's copy carries only in-frame clones and drops some. The sample holds approximately 300,000 clones; around 90% are singletons and the top ten take roughly 7.3%. The specimen sequenced was peripheral blood. Source of these receptors: a woman in her twenties or thirties with COVID-19, enrolled during active disease.

The chain links TRBV7-3 to TRBJ2-3, with D possibly TRBD2 on 6 matching bases. V was shortened by 5 bases and J by 8 bases, with 17 bases between the two germline ends. The germline CDR1 and CDR2 sequences are SGHTA and FQGTGA. CDR3 length: 14 residues. This CDR3 is CASSDPLRESTQYF. The CDR3 region has the DNA TGTGCCAGCAGCGATCCTTTGCGGGAATCTACGCAGTATTTT.

The table lists this clone with a few counts. V usage is TRBV21-1 and J usage is TRBJ1-5; TRBD1, the table's D call, lacks a check against the DNA. TRBV21-1 is assigned pseudogene status. The CDR3 is 16 residues long. CDR3 sequence (DNA): TGTGCCAGCAGCAAAGGGAAGACACTCAACAATCAGCCCCAGCATTTT. It is translated as CASSKGKTLNNQPQHF.

V and J are TRBV19 and TRBJ1-4; D unclear. The CDR3 is 13 amino acids. Trimming left V 6 bases short and J 3 bases short, with 8 bases between. CDR1 is LNHDA and CDR2 is SQIVND in the germline V gene (reference sequence). CDR3 nucleotides: TGTGCCAGTAGACGGGGTTCTAATGAAAAACTGTTTTTT. Translating gives CASRRGSNEKLFF.

The chain joins TRBV28 to TRBJ2-7, with TRBD1 as a possible D gene (5 bases). CDR3 length: 12 residues. In germline, CDR1 is MDHEN, CDR2 SYDVKM. V was clipped by 6 bases and J by 3 bases, with 9 bases between them. The CDR3 loop is CASSSGFYEQYF. The CDR3 nucleotides are TGTGCCAGCAGCTCAGGGTTCTACGAGCAGTACTTC. Supplemented by reference TRBV28 and TRBJ2-7, the full variable domain reads DVKVTQSSRYLVKRTGEKVFLECVQDMDHENMFWYRQDPGLGLRLIYFSYDVKMKEKGDIPEGYSVSREKKERFSLILESASTNQTSMYLCASSSGFYEQYFGPGTRLTVT.

V usage is TRBV5-1 and J usage is TRBJ1-6; D may be TRBD1 (6 bases). The CDR3 contains 13 residues. V was trimmed by 4 bases and J by 7 bases, leaving 9 bases between them. Germline CDR1 is SGHRS and CDR2 is YFSETQ. The CDR3 spells CASSGQSNSPLHF. CDR3 in DNA: TGCGCCAGCAGCGGACAGTCCAATTCACCCCTCCACTTT.

The chain carries TRBV7-6 and TRBJ2-1, with TRBD2 matching 10 bases. The CDR3 length is 16 residues. V shed 2 bases, J shed 7 bases, and the junction held 8 bases outside the gene matches. CDR1 and CDR2 from the germline V gene are SGHVS and FNYEAQ. Written as DNA, the CDR3 is TGTGCCAGCAGCTTATCAACAAGCGGGAGGGTAAATGAGCAGTTCTTC. It codes for CASSLSTSGRVNEQFF.

This chain uses TRBV4-1 with TRBJ1-5; D is uncertain. The CDR3 contains 15 residues. In germline, CDR1 is MGHRA, CDR2 YSYEKL. Trimming took off 4 bases at V and 6 bases at J, with 16 bases between the two ends. CDR3 DNA sequence: TGCGCCAGCAGCCGAACGGGAGCGAACAGTCAGCCCCAGCATTTT. The encoded protein is CASSRTGANSQPQHF.

The chain combines TRBV3-1 (or the pseudogene TRBV3-2) with TRBJ2-5, with TRBD2 identical over 13 bases. V lost 4 bases and J lost 2; bases outside the gene matches: 10. CDR1 LGHDT and CDR2 YNNKEL come from the germline V gene (reference sequence). The CDR3 is made up of 18 amino acids. CDR3 sequence: CASSPLTSGGGLQETQYF. CDR3 DNA sequence: TGTGCCAGCAGCCCTCTTACTAGCGGGGGGGGACTACAAGAGACCCAGTACTTC.

The rearrangement joins TRBV7-3 to TRBJ2-3; tentative D call: TRBD2 (5 bases). The CDR3 runs to 15 residues. Germline CDR1 is SGHTA and CDR2 is FQGTGA. V was pared by 2 bases and J by 0 bases, with 9 bases between. The CDR3 sequence is CASSLSGFSTDTQYF. The CDR3 nucleotides are TGTGCCAGCAGCTTATCGGGATTTAGCACAGATACGCAGTATTTT.

The rearrangement links TRBV10-3 to TRBJ1-4; D gene unclear. This CDR3 is built from 17 residues. Germline CDR1 is ENHRY and CDR2 is SYGVKD. Trimming left V 0 bases short and J 0 bases short, with 11 bases between. The CDR3 DNA is TGTGCCATCAGTGAGTCGAAGAGCAGCGCAACTAATGAAAAACTGTTTTTT. It codes for CAISESKSSATNEKLFF.

The rearrangement joins TRBV2 to TRBJ2-3; 10 positions agree with TRBD2. The CDR3 loop spans 14 amino acids. With V trimmed by 4 bases and J by 6 bases, 4 bases remained unmatched. Germline lookup yields CDR1 SNHLY and CDR2 FYNNEI. The CDR3 bases are TGTGCCAGCAGTGGGACTAGCGGTGCGGATACGCAGTATTTT. Protein: CASSGTSGADTQYF.

The chain couples TRBV2 to TRBJ1-1; D unresolved. Trimming pared 2 bases from V and 5 bases from J, leaving 12 bases between. CDR1 and CDR2 from the germline V gene are SNHLY and FYNNEI. This CDR3 contains 14 residues. The CDR3 protein is CASSERSMRTEAFF. As DNA, the CDR3 is TGTGCCAGCAGTGAAAGGTCCATGAGGACTGAAGCTTTCTTT.

This chain joins TRBV9 and TRBJ1-6, with 8 bases fitting TRBD1. The V gene end was trimmed by 3 bases and the J gene end by 6 bases; junction bases not matched to a gene: 2. Germline-derived CDR1 and CDR2 are SGDLS and YYNGEE. The CDR3 length is 14 residues. CDR3 sequence (DNA): TGTGCCAGCAGCGGGACAGGGTTTAATTCACCCCTCCACTTT. As protein: CASSGTGFNSPLHF.

J is TRBJ1-2 and V is TRBV6-5; D remains unclear. Trimming cost V 7 bases and J 4 bases, with 19 bases left between them. CDR1 and CDR2 from the germline V gene are MNHEY and SVGAGI. The CDR3 extends over 15 amino acids. CDR3 in amino acids: CASNLFLSSSYGYTF. CDR3 sequence (DNA): TGTGCCAGCAACCTATTCCTGTCCTCTTCCTATGGCTACACCTTC.

This chain connects TRBV4-1 to TRBJ2-5; 8 bases match TRBD1. The CDR3 totals 14 residues. J gave up 5 bases and V 4 bases, and 6 bases lay outside the gene matches. Germline lookup yields CDR1 MGHRA and CDR2 YSYEKL. In DNA form, the CDR3 reads TGCGCCAGCAGCCCAGGACAGGGCAGGGAGACCCAGTACTTC. Its translation is CASSPGQGRETQYF.

The rearrangement uses TRBV28 and TRBJ2-2; 8 nucleotides align to TRBD1. The CDR3 spans 19 residues. Germline CDR1 MDHEN, CDR2 SYDVKM. The trim removed 5 bases at V and 0 bases at J, leaving 14 bases unmatched. Here the CDR3 DNA reads TGTGCCAGCAGTCCCTCCGGGACAGGTCGGCTAGCGAACACCGGGGAGCTGTTTTTT. Translated: CASSPSGTGRLANTGELFF.

The V call is TRBV19, the J call TRBJ1-1, with D possibly matching TRBD1 (6 bases). CDR3 length equals 18 residues. Germline assignment: CDR1 LNHDA and CDR2 SQIVND (reference sequence). Trimming left V 2 bases short and J 3 bases short, with 22 bases between. This chain's CDR3 is CASSIPGRAGAGDTEAFF. The CDR3, as DNA: TGTGCCAGTAGTATACCCGGACGGGCGGGGGCCGGTGACACTGAAGCTTTCTTT.

This clone occurred once. The chain carries TRBV21-1 and TRBJ2-3; the D segment call TRBD1 is taken from the table without a DNA check. TRBV21-1 is a recognized pseudogene. This CDR3 has 17 amino acids. This CDR3 reads CASSPWGQTLLTDTQYF. The CDR3 DNA sequence: TGTGCCAGCAGCCCTTGGGGCCAGACTCTTCTCACAGATACGCAGTATTTT.

The J gene is TRBJ2-3, the V gene TRBV7-9; 9 nucleotides agree with TRBD2. The germline gives CDR1 SEHNR, CDR2 FQNEAQ (reference sequence). This CDR3 is built from 15 residues. V gave up 4 bases and J gave up 0 bases; unmatched junction bases: 2. CDR3 in DNA: TGTGCCAGCAGCTCCGGGACTAGCAGCACAGATACGCAGTATTTT. It encodes CASSSGTSSTDTQYF.

V gene TRBV5-1 combines with J gene TRBJ1-1; TRBD1 matches at 7 bases. V was clipped by 1 base and J by 1 base; unmatched bases: 1. The CDR3 is made up of 14 amino acids. Germline CDR1 SGHRS, CDR2 YFSETQ. DNA of the CDR3: TGCGCCAGCAGCTTGACAGGGGAGAACACTGAAGCTTTCTTT. Translated: CASSLTGENTEAFF.

This chain's CDR3 is CASSLEGLRRGSYNSPLHF. The CDR3 nucleotides are TGTGCCAGCAGCTTGGAAGGCCTACGTCGGGGAAGTTATAATTCACCCCTCCACTTT. The gene calls are TRBV5-5 and TRBJ1-6; D gene ambiguous. There are 19 residues in the CDR3. Trimming shortened V by 0 bases and J by 4 bases, and 20 bases separated the two germline ends. CDR1 is SGHKS and CDR2 is YYEKEE in the germline V gene (reference sequence).

The rearrangement uses TRBV10-3 and TRBJ1-3; D call uncertain. V lost 3 bases and J lost 0, with 12 bases in between. The germline CDR1 and CDR2 sequences are ENHRY and SYGVKD. This CDR3 is built from 16 residues. The CDR3 nucleotides read TGTGCCATCAGTGATTTCGGAACAGACTCTGGAAACACCATATATTTT. Translation gives CAISDFGTDSGNTIYF.

The chain has TRBV30 and TRBJ1-5; a possible D gene is TRBD1 (6 bases). CDR1 GTSNPN and CDR2 SVGIG come from the germline V gene (reference sequence). The CDR3 consists of 13 residues. Trimming stripped 2 bases from V and 7 bases from J, with 12 bases between. The CDR3, as DNA: TGTGCCTGGAGTCCAGGGGTGGGCCAGCCCCAGCATTTT. Translated, it gives CAWSPGVGQPQHF. The whole variable domain, remainder taken from reference TRBV30 and TRBJ1-5, is SQTIHQWPATLVQPVGSPLSLECTVEGTSNPNLYWYRQAAGRGLQLLFYSVGIGQISSEVPQNLSASRPQDRQFILSSKKLLLSDSGFYLCAWSPGVGQPQHFGDGTRLSIL.

The chain links TRBV7-9 to TRBJ2-5, with TRBD1 identical over 9 bases. Trimming took 3 bases from V and 1 from J; bases not matched to a gene: 3. Germline values: CDR1 SEHNR, CDR2 FQNEAQ (reference sequence). The CDR3 is made up of 15 amino acids. The CDR3 here is CASSFRDRVQETQYF. As DNA, the CDR3 is TGTGCCAGCAGCTTCCGGGACAGGGTCCAAGAGACCCAGTACTTC.

This clone has just one count. J is TRBJ1-1 and V is TRBV5-1, with 9 bases matching TRBD1. The germline CDR1 and CDR2 sequences are SGHRS and YFSETQ. This CDR3 comprises 17 residues. The trim removed 2 bases at V and 4 bases at J, leaving 12 bases unmatched. CDR3 nucleotide sequence: TGCGCCAGCAGCTTAGACGCCGGGACAGGGCCGGCCACTGAAGCTTTCTTT. Protein sequence: CASSLDAGTGPATEAFF. The whole variable domain, filled in from reference TRBV5-1 and TRBJ1-1, reads KAGVTQTPRYLIKTRGQQVTLSCSPISGHRSVSWYQQTPGQGLQFLFEYFSETQRNKGNFPGRFSGRQFSNSRSEMNVSTLELGDSALYLCASSLDAGTGPATEAFFGQGTRLTVV.